This T cell receptor beta chain was obtained from a study of CXCR3-negative and CXCR3-positive naive CD8 T cells. Overall study results and limits: TRB CDR3 hydrophobicity was greater in CXCR3-positive naive cells than in CXCR3-negative naive cells.

In regard to this clonotype: Antigen unknown.

Carrying UMI labels, the TRB cDNA libraries were prepared through 5' RACE. One entry per CDR3 protein, without DNA, is what TCRdb gives after re-calling the 5' RACE reads. The listing contains some 140,000 distinct CDR3 sequences. The CDR3 totals 15 residues. Material: naive CXCR3+ CD8+ T cells from blood. The sample's subset: CD45RO-CCR7+CD27+CD95- naive CD8+ T cells expressing CXCR3 (TNR3+). The TCR sequence derives from a human donor in good health. Some clones in this sample may be carry-over from other donors' samples. This chain uses TRBV12-3 or TRBV12-4 with TRBJ2-3; TCRdb selects TRBD2, and the lack of DNA leaves this call unchecked. The CDR3 protein is CASSPGLAGADTQYF.